Below, 11 T cell receptor beta chains from the same sample are listed, as sequenced in a study of blood T cell repertoires in COVID-19. Some clones are missing from TCRdb's copy, which holds only in-frame ones; the method was immunoSEQ multiplex PCR. The sample carries fewer than 300,000 clones, 80% to 90% recorded once. Sequenced sample: peripheral blood. These receptors all stem from a woman in her 30s with COVID-19, enrolled during active disease.

This sequence joins TRBV12-3 or TRBV12-4 and TRBJ2-3; the D gene is possibly TRBD2 (5 bases). This CDR3 is built from 11 residues. V shed 6 bases and J shed 6 bases, with 7 bases lying between them. Here the CDR3 reads CASSSGDTQYF. The CDR3 nucleotides are TGTGCCAGCAGCTCGGGGGATACGCAGTATTTT.

The J gene is TRBJ1-1, the V gene TRBV5-1, with 8 nucleotides matching TRBD1. The V gene end was trimmed by 0 bases and the J gene end by 0 bases; junction bases not matched to a gene: 10. The CDR3 is 18 residues long. Per the germline V gene, CDR1 is SGHRS and CDR2 is YFSETQ. The CDR3 here is CASSLAAGGARMNTEAFF. The DNA of the CDR3 is TGCGCCAGCAGCTTGGCCGCAGGGGGCGCGAGAATGAACACTGAAGCTTTCTTT.

V gene TRBV6-5 combines with J gene TRBJ1-5, with D hard to call. Trimming took 5 bases from V and 2 from J, leaving 13 bases between them. Germline loops: CDR1 MNHEY, CDR2 SVGAGI. This CDR3 is 15 amino acids long. The CDR3 DNA reads as TGTGCCAGCAGTCCTCGGTTTGGTGGCAATCAGCCCCAGCATTTT. It translates to CASSPRFGGNQPQHF.

The V gene is TRBV7-9, the J gene TRBJ2-5; D remains unclear. Germline CDR1 reads SEHNR; CDR2 reads FQNEAQ (reference sequence). The CDR3 is 15 amino acids. V gave up 3 bases and J gave up 1 base, with 12 bases separating them. The CDR3 sequence is CASSFSVTGQETQYF. The CDR3, as DNA: TGTGCCAGCAGCTTTTCCGTTACGGGCCAAGAGACCCAGTACTTC.

The chain recombines TRBV4-1 with TRBJ2-2; no reliable D call. The ends were cut back, 1 base at V and 7 bases at J, with 4 bases in the middle. The germline gives CDR1 MGHRA, CDR2 YSYEKL. The CDR3 runs to 12 residues. The CDR3 region is CASSQGDGELFF. The CDR3 nucleotides are TGCGCCAGCAGCCAAGGAGACGGGGAGCTGTTTTTT.

The chain carries TRBV7-9 and TRBJ2-7, with D possibly TRBD1 on 6 matching bases. Trimming left V 4 bases short and J 5 bases short, with 12 bases between. This CDR3 has 13 residues. Germline loops: CDR1 SEHNR, CDR2 FQNEAQ (reference sequence). CDR3 in DNA: TGTGCCAGCAGCTCCCTTGCAGGGGACGAGCAGTACTTC. This translates into CASSSLAGDEQYF.

The CDR3 DNA follows: TGTGCCAGCAGCACTTATACTCAGGGGGCGGCTGAAGCTTTCTTT. This encodes CASSTYTQGAAEAFF. The chain links TRBV11-2 to TRBJ1-1; 8 nucleotides line up with TRBD1. J was trimmed by 6 bases and V by 5 bases; bases with no gene match: 11. CDR1 SGHAT and CDR2 FQNNGV come from the germline V gene. This CDR3 is 15 amino acids long.

The rearrangement uses TRBV5-1 and TRBJ2-2, with 10 bases fitting TRBD1. V lost 4 bases, J lost 5 bases, and 8 bases stayed unmatched. Germline V gene lookup returns CDR1 SGHRS and CDR2 YFSETQ. This CDR3 is 16 amino acids long. Here the CDR3 reads CASSLTGTGETGELFF. The CDR3 DNA is TGCGCCAGCAGCCTGACCGGGACAGGGGAAACCGGGGAGCTGTTTTTT.

V gene TRBV6-5 combines with J gene TRBJ2-5; 7 bases agree with TRBD1. Germline V gene data show CDR1 as MNHEY and CDR2 as SVGAGI. V gave up 6 bases and J gave up 5 bases; unmatched junction bases: 6. The CDR3 length is 13 residues. CDR3 DNA: TGTGCCAGCAGCCGGGACAGAATGGAGACCCAGTACTTC. This translates into CASSRDRMETQYF.

The table lists this clone with a few counts. This chain connects TRBV30 to TRBJ2-1; TRBD2 matches 9 bases. Unmatched junction bases numbered 2, after V lost 2 bases and J lost 3 bases. Per germline, CDR1 GTSNPN and CDR2 SVGIG (reference sequence). The CDR3 consists of 14 residues. CDR3: CAWSRSGGYNEQFF. DNA for the CDR3: TGTGCCTGGAGTCGTAGCGGGGGCTACAATGAGCAGTTCTTC.

The chain employs TRBV6-6 and TRBJ2-7; 8 bases agree with TRBD2. Per germline, CDR1 MNHNY and CDR2 SVGAGI (reference sequence). V trimming: 11 bases; J trimming: 3 bases; junction bases outside the gene matches: 9. The CDR3 consists of 13 residues. CDR3 residues: CAPTPGGVYEQYF. The CDR3 DNA reads as TGTGCCCCCACCCCCGGGGGGGTCTACGAGCAGTACTTC.